This T cell receptor beta chain was profiled in a study of blood T cell repertoires in COVID-19. In the study overall: The cDNA or gDNA used as material had been derived from T cells, B-cell-depleted T cells, or PBMCs.

With 0 bases removed from V and 8 bases from J, the gap between germline ends came to 9 bases. Germline V gives CDR1 SGHRS, CDR2 YFSETQ. There are 13 residues in the CDR3. Everyone who took part was 18 to 89 years old, and they came from some 23 US areas. Cohort 3 recovery required two negative PCRs, clearance, or symptom resolution. The authors' processing: It was from reference gene primer amplification that nucleated cell counts were estimated. Libraries were prepared by immunoSEQ multiplex PCR; TCRdb keeps only in-frame clonotypes and omits some of them. That table is the source of V, J and clone size, and D and trimming were worked out from the DNA. The data hold 300,000 to 450,000 clones, with 75% to 90% observed a single time.

This chain uses TRBV5-1 with TRBJ2-4; D gene unclear. Sequencing was done on a sample of PBMCs or T cells enriched from blood (not recorded which). The receptor comes from a man between 18 and 35 years old who had recovered from COVID-19. CDR3: CASSLEVRDIQYF. CDR3 in DNA: TGCGCCAGCAGCTTGGAAGTTCGGGACATTCAGTACTTC.